These T cell receptor beta chains were read from a single sample in a study of shared clonotypes between healthy human individuals. Clones were sequenced by immunoSEQ multiplex PCR, and TCRdb holds only the in-frame ones, with some missing. This sample has around 600,000 clones, with 95% to 98% found just once. The sequenced sample was naive CD4+ T cells sorted from blood. The receptor set was obtained from a woman between 25 and 40 years old in good health. Both conserved end residues are part of each CDR3. Fields, in order: V gene, clone size, J gene, D gene, CDR3 DNA, CDR3 protein. A D gene is named only where the DNA matches it firmly. A row's size may be missing; if present it is once, few, many or a size class.

V gene: TRBV28
clone size: .
J gene: TRBJ2-7
D gene: TRBD1
CDR3 DNA: TGTGCCAGCAGTTCACCGGGACAGGTAGTAACCGAGCAGTACTTC
CDR3 protein: CASSSPGQVVTEQYF

V gene: TRBV18
clone size: .
J gene: TRBJ2-7
D gene: .
CDR3 DNA: TGTGCCAGCTCACCACAGGAGGGGGGGGTCCACTACGAGCAGTACTTC
CDR3 protein: CASSPQEGGVHYEQYF

V gene: TRBV19
clone size: .
J gene: TRBJ1-5
D gene: .
CDR3 DNA: TGTGCCAGTACCAACTTGGGGGGAGCGGGTCAGCCCCAGCATTTT
CDR3 protein: CASTNLGGAGQPQHF

V gene: TRBV10-1
clone size: .
J gene: TRBJ2-1
D gene: TRBD2
CDR3 DNA: TGCGCCAGCAGTGAGTCTGGCGGGAGGGCCGGTGAGCAGTTCTTC
CDR3 protein: CASSESGGRAGEQFF

V gene: TRBV5-1
clone size: .
J gene: TRBJ1-2
D gene: .
CDR3 DNA: TGCGCCAGCAGCTCGGTGGGGGGGACCTCAAGCTATGGCTACACCTTC
CDR3 protein: CASSSVGGTSSYGYTF

V gene: TRBV7-2
clone size: .
J gene: TRBJ2-1
D gene: .
CDR3 DNA: TGTGCCAGCAGCCAGTTAAATGAGCAGTTCTTC
CDR3 protein: CASSQLNEQFF

V gene: TRBV27
clone size: .
J gene: TRBJ2-4
D gene: .
CDR3 DNA: TGTGCCAGCAGTCCATGGGGTGAGGGGAGGCGGGCCAAAAACATTCAGTACTTC
CDR3 protein: CASSPWGEGRRAKNIQYF

V gene: TRBV21-1
clone size: .
J gene: TRBJ2-1
D gene: .
CDR3 DNA: TGTGCCAGCAGCAATGAAGGGTATCCCTACAATGAGCAGTTCTTC
CDR3 protein: CASSNEGYPYNEQFF

V gene: TRBV6-5
clone size: .
J gene: TRBJ2-3
D gene: TRBD1
CDR3 DNA: TGTGCCAGCAGTTACAAACCCGGGGACAGGAAGACGCAGTATTTT
CDR3 protein: CASSYKPGDRKTQYF

V gene: TRBV5-5
clone size: .
J gene: TRBJ2-2
D gene: .
CDR3 DNA: TGTGCCAGCAGCGCAGGACATACGAACACCGGGGAGCTGTTTTTT
CDR3 protein: CASSAGHTNTGELFF

V gene: TRBV27
clone size: .
J gene: TRBJ1-5
D gene: .
CDR3 DNA: TGTGCCAGCAGTTTATATGGGAAGGGTCAGCCCCAGCATTTT
CDR3 protein: CASSLYGKGQPQHF

V gene: TRBV27
clone size: .
J gene: TRBJ1-3
D gene: .
CDR3 DNA: TGTGCCAGCAGTTTATCGAAGTCCCCCCTAGACACCATATATTTT
CDR3 protein: CASSLSKSPLDTIYF

V gene: TRBV2
clone size: .
J gene: TRBJ2-1
D gene: .
CDR3 DNA: TGTGCCAGCAGTCAACAGGGTTGGTCCTACAATGAGCAGTTCTTC
CDR3 protein: CASSQQGWSYNEQFF

V gene: TRBV4-1
clone size: .
J gene: TRBJ2-3
D gene: TRBD2
CDR3 DNA: TGCGCCAGCAGCCGACTAGCTAGCGGGGCTAGCACAGATACGCAGTATTTT
CDR3 protein: CASSRLASGASTDTQYF

V gene: TRBV27
clone size: .
J gene: TRBJ1-3
D gene: .
CDR3 DNA: TGTGCCAGCAGTCCCCTGGCAGGCGCTTACTCTGGAAACACCATATATTTT
CDR3 protein: CASSPLAGAYSGNTIYF

V gene: TRBV2
clone size: .
J gene: TRBJ2-4
D gene: TRBD2
CDR3 DNA: TGTGCCAGCAGTGATGGGGCGGGAGCCACCAAAAACATTCAGTACTTC
CDR3 protein: CASSDGAGATKNIQYF

V gene: TRBV5-1
clone size: .
J gene: TRBJ2-7
D gene: .
CDR3 DNA: TGCGCCAGCAGCCCTGGGGGGAGTATGCTTGGAGAGCAGTACTTC
CDR3 protein: CASSPGGSMLGEQYF

V gene: TRBV5-4
clone size: .
J gene: TRBJ2-7
D gene: TRBD2
CDR3 DNA: TGTGCCAGCAGCTTCGTCGGACTAGCGGGAGACGAGCAGTACTTC
CDR3 protein: CASSFVGLAGDEQYF

V gene: TRBV7-9
clone size: .
J gene: TRBJ2-1
D gene: TRBD2
CDR3 DNA: TGTGCCAGCAGGGCTAGCGGGGGCGTAAATGAGCAGTTCTTC
CDR3 protein: CASRASGGVNEQFF

V gene: TRBV9
clone size: .
J gene: TRBJ2-7
D gene: .
CDR3 DNA: TGTGCCAGCAGCGTAGGAGGGCGGAGCTCCTACGAGCAGTACTTC
CDR3 protein: CASSVGGRSSYEQYF

V gene: TRBV2
clone size: .
J gene: TRBJ1-4
D gene: .
CDR3 DNA: TGTGCCAGCCGGAGGTGGAATGAAAAACTGTTTTTT
CDR3 protein: CASRRWNEKLFF

V gene: TRBV5-1
clone size: .
J gene: TRBJ2-1
D gene: .
CDR3 DNA: TGCGCCAGCAGCTTACAGGCGAGCTCCTACAATGAGCAGTTCTTC
CDR3 protein: CASSLQASSYNEQFF

V gene: TRBV7-2
clone size: .
J gene: TRBJ2-3
D gene: .
CDR3 DNA: TGTGCCAGCCCCGACAGAAACACAGATACGCAGTATTTT
CDR3 protein: CASPDRNTDTQYF

V gene: TRBV15
clone size: .
J gene: TRBJ2-7
D gene: TRBD2
CDR3 DNA: TGTGCCACCAGCAGAGAGTCGGGAGGTCCCTACGAGCAGTACTTC
CDR3 protein: CATSRESGGPYEQYF

V gene: TRBV5-1
clone size: .
J gene: TRBJ2-3
D gene: .
CDR3 DNA: TGCGCCAGCAGCTTTGGTTTGGGCGGGAGCACAGATACGCAGTATTTT
CDR3 protein: CASSFGLGGSTDTQYF

V gene: TRBV6-5
clone size: .
J gene: TRBJ1-2
D gene: TRBD1
CDR3 DNA: TGTGCCAGCAGTTACGGGACAGGGCGAGACTATGGCTACACCTTC
CDR3 protein: CASSYGTGRDYGYTF

V gene: TRBV5-1
clone size: once
J gene: TRBJ2-1
D gene: .
CDR3 DNA: TGCGCCAGCAGCTTGGGGGCTAGCTCCTACAATGAGCAGTTCTTC
CDR3 protein: CASSLGASSYNEQFF

V gene: TRBV29-1
clone size: .
J gene: TRBJ1-2
D gene: .
CDR3 DNA: TGCAGCGTTGAGATTACAGGTCTGGGCTATGGCTACACCTTC
CDR3 protein: CSVEITGLGYGYTF